Detailed here is one T cell receptor (beta chain). Antigen specificity is unknown. Other nucleotide sequences from this sample produce the same CDR3. The data belong to a study of cytomegalovirus exposure and HLA in healthy donors. The wider study: Sequencing of about 200 million T cells in an earlier analysis found roughly 120 million unique TCR beta sequences.

The PCR contained 60 Vbeta and 13 Jbeta primers. As handled by the study authors: In a later analysis, of tens of millions of unique beta chains, roughly 9.9 million appeared in at least two donors. TCRdb's copy holds only in-frame clones and misses some; the assay was immunoSEQ multiplex PCR. Clonal size and the V and J genes are those of that table, whereas D and trimming came from the DNA. The sample lists under 300,000 clones, around 90% occurring once. General study findings and limits: Reported findings show TCR beta sequences accurately forecast HLA-A and HLA-B alleles in most subjects.

The receptor was derived from a girl aged 2-10 years in good health and CMV-seronegative. The sample comprised PBMCs.

The CDR3 loop reads CASSRGGLSYEQYF. CDR3 sequence (DNA): TGTGCCAGTAGTCGCGGGGGTCTCTCCTACGAGCAGTACTTC. The rearrangement links TRBV19 to TRBJ2-7; 7 bases agree with TRBD2. This CDR3 comprises 14 residues. J was trimmed by 0 bases and V by 5 bases; bases with no gene match: 4. Germline CDR1 LNHDA, CDR2 SQIVND (reference sequence).